This T cell receptor (beta chain) was observed in a study of T cells and Merkel cell carcinoma outcomes. About this clone: What it recognizes is unknown.

Findings of the study overall: In Merkel cell carcinoma, repertoire and T-cell density reportedly predicted outcomes.

Sequencing was performed with immunoSEQ multiplex PCR; in TCRdb, only in-frame clones are kept and a portion is missing. The table records 5,000 to 7,000 clones, roughly 80% of them present only once. With V trimmed by 11 bases and J by 7 bases, 16 bases remained unmatched. Germline assignment: CDR1 LNHDA and CDR2 SQIVND (reference sequence). The CDR3 totals 15 residues. This sequence originates from a human donor with Merkel cell carcinoma. The chain recombines TRBV19 with TRBJ2-1; 8 bases fit TRBD2. The specimen was tumor tissue from Merkel cell carcinoma. In DNA, the CDR3 is TGTGCCTCTCAGACGGGACTAGATCGGAGGAATGAGCAGTTCTTC. Translation: CASQTGLDRRNEQFF.